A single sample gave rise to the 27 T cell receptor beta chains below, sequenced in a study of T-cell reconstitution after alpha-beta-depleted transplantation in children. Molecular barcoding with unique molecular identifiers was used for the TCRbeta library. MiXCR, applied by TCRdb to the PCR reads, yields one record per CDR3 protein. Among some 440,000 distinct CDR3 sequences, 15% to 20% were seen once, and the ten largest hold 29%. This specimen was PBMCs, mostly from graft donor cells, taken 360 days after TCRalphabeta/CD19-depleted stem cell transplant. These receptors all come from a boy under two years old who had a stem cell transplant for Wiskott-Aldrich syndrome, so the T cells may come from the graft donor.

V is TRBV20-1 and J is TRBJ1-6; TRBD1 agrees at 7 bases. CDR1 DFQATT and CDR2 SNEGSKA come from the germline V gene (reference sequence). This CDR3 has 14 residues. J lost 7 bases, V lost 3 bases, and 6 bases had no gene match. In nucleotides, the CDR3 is TGCAGTGCTAGTGAGGACAGGACAAATTCACCCCTCCACTTT. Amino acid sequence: CSASEDRTNSPLHF.

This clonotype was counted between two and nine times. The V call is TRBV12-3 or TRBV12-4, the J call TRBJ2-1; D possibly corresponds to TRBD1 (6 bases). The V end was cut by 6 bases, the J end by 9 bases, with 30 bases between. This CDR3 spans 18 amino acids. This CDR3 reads CASSAWGRGYRILGEQFF. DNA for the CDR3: TGTGCCAGCAGCGCCTGGGGCAGGGGATACCGGATCCTGGGTGAGCAGTTCTTC.

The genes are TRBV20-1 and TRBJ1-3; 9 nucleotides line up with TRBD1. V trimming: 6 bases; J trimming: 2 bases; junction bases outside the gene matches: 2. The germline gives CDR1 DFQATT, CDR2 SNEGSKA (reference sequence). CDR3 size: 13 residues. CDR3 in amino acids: CSADRGPGNTIYF. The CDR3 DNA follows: TGCAGTGCGGACAGGGGTCCTGGAAACACCATATATTTT.

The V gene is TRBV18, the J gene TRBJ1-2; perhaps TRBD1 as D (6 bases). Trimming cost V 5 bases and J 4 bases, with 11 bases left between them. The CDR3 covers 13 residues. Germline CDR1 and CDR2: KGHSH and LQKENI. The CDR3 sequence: CASSWGAPYGYTF. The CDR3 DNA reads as TGTGCCAGCTCATGGGGGGCGCCCTATGGCTACACCTTC.

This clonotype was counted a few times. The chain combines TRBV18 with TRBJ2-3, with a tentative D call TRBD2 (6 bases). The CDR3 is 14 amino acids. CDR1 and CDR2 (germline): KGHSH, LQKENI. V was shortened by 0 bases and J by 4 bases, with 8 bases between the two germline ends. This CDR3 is CASSPPTRADTQYF. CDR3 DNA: TGTGCCAGCTCACCACCGACTAGGGCAGATACGCAGTATTTT.

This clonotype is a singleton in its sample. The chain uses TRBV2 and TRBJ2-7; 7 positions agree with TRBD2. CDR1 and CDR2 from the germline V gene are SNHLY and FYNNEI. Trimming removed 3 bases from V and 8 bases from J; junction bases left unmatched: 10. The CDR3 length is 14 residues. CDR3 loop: CASSDEGLEIQQYF. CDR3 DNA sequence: TGTGCCAGCAGTGACGAAGGACTAGAGATTCAGCAGTACTTC.

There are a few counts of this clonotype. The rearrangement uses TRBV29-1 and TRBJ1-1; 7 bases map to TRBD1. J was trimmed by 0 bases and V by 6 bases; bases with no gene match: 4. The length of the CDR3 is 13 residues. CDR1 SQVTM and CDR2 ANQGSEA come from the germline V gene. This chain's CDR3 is CSVAGQLNTEAFF. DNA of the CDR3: TGCAGCGTAGCGGGACAGTTGAACACTGAAGCTTTCTTT.

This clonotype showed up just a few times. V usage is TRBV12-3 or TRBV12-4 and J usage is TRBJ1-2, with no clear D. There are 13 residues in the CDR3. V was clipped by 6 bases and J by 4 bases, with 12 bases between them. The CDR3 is CASSPRAAYGYTF. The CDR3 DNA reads TGTGCCAGCAGCCCTCGGGCAGCCTATGGCTACACCTTC.

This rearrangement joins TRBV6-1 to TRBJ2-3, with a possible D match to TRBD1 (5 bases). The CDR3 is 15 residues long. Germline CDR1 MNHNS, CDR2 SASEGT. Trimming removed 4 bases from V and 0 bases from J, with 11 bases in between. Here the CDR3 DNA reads TGTGCCAGCAGTGCGACAGATACTAGCACAGATACGCAGTATTTT. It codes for CASSATDTSTDTQYF.

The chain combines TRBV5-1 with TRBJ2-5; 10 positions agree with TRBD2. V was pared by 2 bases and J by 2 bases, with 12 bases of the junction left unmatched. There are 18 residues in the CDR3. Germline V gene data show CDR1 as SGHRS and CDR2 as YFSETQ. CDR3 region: CASSFKAGGPRGQETQYF. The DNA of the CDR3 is TGCGCCAGCAGCTTCAAAGCGGGGGGGCCCCGCGGGCAAGAGACCCAGTACTTC.

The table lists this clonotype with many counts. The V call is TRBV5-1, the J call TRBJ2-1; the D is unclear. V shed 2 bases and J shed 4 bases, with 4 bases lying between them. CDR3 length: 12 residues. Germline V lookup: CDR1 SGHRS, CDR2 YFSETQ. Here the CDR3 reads CASSFNYNEQFF. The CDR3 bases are TGCGCCAGCAGCTTTAATTACAATGAGCAGTTCTTC.

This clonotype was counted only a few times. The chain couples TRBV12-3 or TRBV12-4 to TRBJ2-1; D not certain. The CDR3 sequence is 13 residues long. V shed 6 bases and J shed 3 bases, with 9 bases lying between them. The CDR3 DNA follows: TGTGCCAGCAGCCTGACTGTCTACAATGAGCAGTTCTTC. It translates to CASSLTVYNEQFF.

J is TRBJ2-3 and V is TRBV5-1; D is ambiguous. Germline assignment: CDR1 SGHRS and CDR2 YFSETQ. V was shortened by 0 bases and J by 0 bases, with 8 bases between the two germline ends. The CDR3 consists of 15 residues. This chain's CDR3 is CASSLDSASTDTQYF. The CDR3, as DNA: TGCGCCAGCAGCTTGGACAGTGCGAGCACAGATACGCAGTATTTT.

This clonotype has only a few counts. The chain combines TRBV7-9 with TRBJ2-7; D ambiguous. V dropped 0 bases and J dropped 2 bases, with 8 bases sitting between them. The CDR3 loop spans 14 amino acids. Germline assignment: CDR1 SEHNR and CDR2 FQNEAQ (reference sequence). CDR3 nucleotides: TGTGCCAGCAGCTTAGCGGGCATAGCCTACGAGCAGTACTTC. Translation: CASSLAGIAYEQYF.

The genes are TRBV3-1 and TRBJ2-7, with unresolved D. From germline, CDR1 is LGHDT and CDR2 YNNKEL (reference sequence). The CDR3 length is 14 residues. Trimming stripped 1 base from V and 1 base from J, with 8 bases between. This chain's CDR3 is CASSQGSQSYEQYF. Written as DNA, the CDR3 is TGTGCCAGCAGCCAAGGTAGCCAGTCCTACGAGCAGTACTTC.

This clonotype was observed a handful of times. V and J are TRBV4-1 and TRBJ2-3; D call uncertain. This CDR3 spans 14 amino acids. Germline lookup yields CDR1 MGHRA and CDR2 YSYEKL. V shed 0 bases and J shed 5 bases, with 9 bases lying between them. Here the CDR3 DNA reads TGCGCCAGCAGCCAAGACGTCCCGCAAGATACGCAGTATTTT. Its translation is CASSQDVPQDTQYF.

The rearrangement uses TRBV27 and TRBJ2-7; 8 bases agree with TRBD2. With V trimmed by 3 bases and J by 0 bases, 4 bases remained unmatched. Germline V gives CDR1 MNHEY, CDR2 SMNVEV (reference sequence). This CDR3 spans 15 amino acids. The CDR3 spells CASSFSGIPSYEQYF. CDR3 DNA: TGTGCCAGCAGTTTTAGCGGGATCCCCTCCTACGAGCAGTACTTC.

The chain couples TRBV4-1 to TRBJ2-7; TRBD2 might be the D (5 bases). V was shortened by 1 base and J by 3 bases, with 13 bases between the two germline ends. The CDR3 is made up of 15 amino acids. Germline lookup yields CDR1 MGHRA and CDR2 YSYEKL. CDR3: CASSQVLPSHYEQYF. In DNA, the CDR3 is TGCGCCAGCAGCCAAGTCCTTCCTAGCCACTACGAGCAGTACTTC.

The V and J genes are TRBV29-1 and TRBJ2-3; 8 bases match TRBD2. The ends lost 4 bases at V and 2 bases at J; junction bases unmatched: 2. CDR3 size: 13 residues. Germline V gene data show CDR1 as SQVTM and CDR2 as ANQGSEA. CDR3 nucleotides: TGCAGCGTTGTTAGCGGGGTCACAGATACGCAGTATTTT. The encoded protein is CSVVSGVTDTQYF.

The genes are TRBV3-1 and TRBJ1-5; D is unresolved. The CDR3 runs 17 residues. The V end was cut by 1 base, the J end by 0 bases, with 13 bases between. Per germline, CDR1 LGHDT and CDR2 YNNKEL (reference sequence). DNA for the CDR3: TGTGCCAGCAGCCAAGCGGCCAGGAGGATTAGCAATCAGCCCCAGCATTTT. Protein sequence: CASSQAARRISNQPQHF.

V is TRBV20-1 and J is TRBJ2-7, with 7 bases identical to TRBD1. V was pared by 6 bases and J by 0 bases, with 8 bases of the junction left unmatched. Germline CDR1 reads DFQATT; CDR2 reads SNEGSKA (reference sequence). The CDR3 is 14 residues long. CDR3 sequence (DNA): TGCAGTGCCTCAGGGACAGTGAGCTCCTACGAGCAGTACTTC. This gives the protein CSASGTVSSYEQYF.

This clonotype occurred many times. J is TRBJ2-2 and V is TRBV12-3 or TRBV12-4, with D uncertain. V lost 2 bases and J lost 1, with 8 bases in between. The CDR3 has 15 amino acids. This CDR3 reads CASSLLIVNTGELFF. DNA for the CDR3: TGTGCCAGCAGTTTACTGATAGTGAACACCGGGGAGCTGTTTTTT.

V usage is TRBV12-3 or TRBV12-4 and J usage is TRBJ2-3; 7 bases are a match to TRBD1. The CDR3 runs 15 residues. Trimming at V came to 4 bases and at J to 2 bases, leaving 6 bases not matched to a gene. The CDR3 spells CASSSGQDNTDTQYF. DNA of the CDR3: TGTGCCAGCAGTTCCGGACAGGATAACACAGATACGCAGTATTTT.

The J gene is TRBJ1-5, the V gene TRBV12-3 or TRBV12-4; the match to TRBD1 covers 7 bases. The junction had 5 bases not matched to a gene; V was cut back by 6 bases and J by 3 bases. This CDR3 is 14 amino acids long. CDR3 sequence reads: CASSITGDNQPQHF. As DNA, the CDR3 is TGTGCCAGCAGCATCACAGGGGACAATCAGCCCCAGCATTTT.

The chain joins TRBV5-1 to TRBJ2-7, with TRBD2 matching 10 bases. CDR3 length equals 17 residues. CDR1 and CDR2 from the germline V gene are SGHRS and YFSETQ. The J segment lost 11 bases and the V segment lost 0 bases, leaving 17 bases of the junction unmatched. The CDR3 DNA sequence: TGCGCCAGCAGCTTGGGGCCCCGGACTAGCGGATTACGAGTGGAGTACTTC. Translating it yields CASSLGPRTSGLRVEYF.

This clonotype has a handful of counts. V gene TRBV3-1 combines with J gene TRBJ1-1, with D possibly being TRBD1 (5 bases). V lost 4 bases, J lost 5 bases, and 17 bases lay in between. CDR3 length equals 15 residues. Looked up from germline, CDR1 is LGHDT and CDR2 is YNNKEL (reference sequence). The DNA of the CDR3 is TGTGCCAGCAGCCCGGATATGGGGGGAGGAACTGAAGCTTTCTTT. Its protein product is CASSPDMGGGTEAFF.

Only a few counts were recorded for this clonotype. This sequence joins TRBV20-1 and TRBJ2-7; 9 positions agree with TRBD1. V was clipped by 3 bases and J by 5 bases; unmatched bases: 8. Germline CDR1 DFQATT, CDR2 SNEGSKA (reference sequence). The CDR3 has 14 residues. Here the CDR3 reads CSASPGQGRHEQYF. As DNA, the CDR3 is TGCAGTGCTAGTCCGGGACAGGGTAGGCACGAGCAGTACTTC.